This T cell receptor beta chain originates from a study of CD8+ T cells in alopecia areata. About the study: For treated patients, severity scores reflected the percentage of scalp area affected.

Study-wide results and caveats: The treated group had a single nonresponder, limiting CD8+ expansion-response conclusions. Among the top 100, expanded CD8+ clones were significantly decreased by tofacitinib, as was scalp clonality.

Regarding treatment: oral pan-JAK inhibitor, 5-10 mg twice daily. Those with alopecia areata gave lesional scalp punch biopsies and peripheral blood. Extracted RNA was reverse transcribed into cDNA, the sequencing template. Assay: immunoSEQ multiplex PCR; the TCRdb copy retains only in-frame clones and omits some. The sample includes fewer than 25,000 clones, approximately 59% of them seen just once. A note on this clone: Its matching antigen is unknown.

This CDR3 region has 16 residues. Germline V gives CDR1 LNHDA, CDR2 SQIVND (reference sequence). With 6 bases removed from V and 8 bases from J, the gap between germline ends came to 23 bases. The chain carries TRBV19 and TRBJ2-1; D may be TRBD1 or TRBD2 (5 bases each). Specimen: skin, collected at week 4, from a patient treated with tofacitinib. The TCR sequence derives from a human donor with alopecia areata. The CDR3 sequence: CASSTTTRGGTDEQFF. CDR3 sequence (DNA): TGTGCCAGTAGCACGACCACTAGGGGTGGGACGGATGAGCAGTTCTTC.